This entry lists 5 T cell receptor beta chains sequenced from one sample in a study of chemoradiotherapy in HPV16-positive cancers. Data came from immunoSEQ multiplex PCR; TCRdb stores just in-frame clones and leaves some out. The table has under 25,000 clones, around 84% seen once. This material consisted of blood, taken from a patient who underwent chemoradiotherapy. These receptors originate from a human donor with HPV-associated anogenital cancer.

The genes are TRBV5-1 and TRBJ1-1; D gene uncertain. CDR3 length equals 11 residues. Germline CDR1 and CDR2: SGHRS and YFSETQ. V was shortened by 6 bases and J by 1 base, with 4 bases between the two germline ends. The CDR3 sequence: CASMGNTEAFF. The DNA of the CDR3 is TGCGCCAGCATGGGGAACACTGAAGCTTTCTTT.

This chain connects TRBV19 to TRBJ2-5; 9 bases fit TRBD1. V gave up 5 bases and J gave up 5 bases; unmatched junction bases: 6. The CDR3 sequence is 14 residues long. Germline V gene lookup returns CDR1 LNHDA and CDR2 SQIVND (reference sequence). In DNA form, the CDR3 reads TGTGCCAGTAGTGCATCGACAGGGGGGGAGACCCAGTACTTC. Amino acid sequence: CASSASTGGETQYF.

Written as DNA, the CDR3 is TGTGCCAGCAGCTCATCACAGGGACGGGGAGATACGCAGTATTTT. Its protein is CASSSSQGRGDTQYF. V is TRBV7-6 and J is TRBJ2-3, with D possibly TRBD1 on 6 matching bases. The V gene's germline CDR1 is SGHVS and CDR2 FNYEAQ. The CDR3 sequence is 15 residues long. The V and J ends lost 4 bases and 5 bases respectively, with 16 bases between them.

This clone was found once. This sequence joins TRBV29-1 and TRBJ2-2; D uncertain. Germline V gene lookup returns CDR1 SQVTM and CDR2 ANQGSEA. The CDR3 runs to 13 residues. V shed 5 bases and J shed 2 bases, with 9 bases lying between them. CDR3 in DNA: TGCAGCGTTAGCCGGCCCAACACCGGGGAGCTGTTTTTT. Protein product: CSVSRPNTGELFF.

The rearrangement joins TRBV6-5 to TRBJ2-1; 7 bases align to TRBD1. The germline CDR1 and CDR2 sequences are MNHEY and SVGAGI. This CDR3 contains 14 residues. Germline trimming cut 8 bases from V and 6 bases from J; bases unmatched to any gene: 10. The CDR3 loop is CASGSGGEGNEQFF. The CDR3 coding sequence is TGTGCCAGCGGCTCAGGGGGTGAGGGCAATGAGCAGTTCTTC.